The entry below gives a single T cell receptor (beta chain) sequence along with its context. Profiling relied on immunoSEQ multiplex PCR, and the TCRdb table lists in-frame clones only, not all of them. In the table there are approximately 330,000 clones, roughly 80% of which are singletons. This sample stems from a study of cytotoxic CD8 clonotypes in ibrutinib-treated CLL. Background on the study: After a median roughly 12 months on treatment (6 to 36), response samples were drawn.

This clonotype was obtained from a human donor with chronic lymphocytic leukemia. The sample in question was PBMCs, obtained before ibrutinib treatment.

CDR3 amino acids: CASSWLYSGRALVWRTDTQYF. CDR3 in DNA: TGTGCCAGCAGCTGGCTCTATAGCGGGAGGGCCTTAGTGTGGCGCACAGATACGCAGTATTTT. J is TRBJ2-3 and V is TRBV12-1; the listed D gene, TRBD2, was not tested against the DNA. TRBV12-1 is an annotated pseudogene. This CDR3 spans 21 amino acids.